The 22 T cell receptor beta chains presented below share a single source sample, sequenced in a study of vaccination and CD4 T cells after COVID-19. As for treatment: approximately 10-day PBMC culture with coronavirus spike peptide pools or control peptides (ViraFEST assay). An Oncomine TCR Beta short-read assay was used to sequence the DNA from cultured CD4+ T cells. TCRdb used MiXCR to reprocess the PCR reads, holding one entry per CDR3 protein. This sample has more than 15,000 distinct CDR3 sequences, with around 38% found just once. No antigen is known for these receptors. Sequencing was performed on CD4+ T cells from blood, cultured in vitro, taken before SARS-CoV-2 vaccination. These receptors were collected from a human donor who received a COVID-19 vaccine.

This chain uses TRBV20-1 with TRBJ2-5; 9 bases agree with TRBD1. Germline values: CDR1 DFQATT, CDR2 SNEGSKA (reference sequence). Trimming removed 6 bases from V and 2 bases from J; junction bases left unmatched: 10. There are 15 residues in the CDR3. The CDR3 coding sequence is TGCAGTGCGCTATCCGGGACAGGGACACAAGAGACCCAGTACTTC. Translation: CSALSGTGTQETQYF.

The chain recombines TRBV19 with TRBJ1-1; D is unresolved. The CDR3 contains 12 residues. Trimming left V 5 bases short and J 7 bases short, with 11 bases between. CDR1 is LNHDA, CDR2 SQIVND, per germline (reference sequence). CDR3 nucleotide sequence: TGTGCCAGTAGTTCCTCCGGGAGTGAAGCTTTCTTT. It is translated as CASSSSGSEAFF.

The V and J genes are TRBV20-1 and TRBJ1-2; D might be TRBD1 (5 bases). The V gene lost 6 bases and the J gene lost 3 bases, with 14 bases spanning the gap. This CDR3 contains 13 residues. CDR1 and CDR2 (germline): DFQATT, SNEGSKA (reference sequence). The CDR3 here is CSAQRGQDYGYTF. In nucleotides, the CDR3 is TGCAGTGCCCAGAGGGGCCAAGACTATGGCTACACCTTC.

The sample holds a few counts of this clonotype. This chain joins TRBV24-1 and TRBJ1-6; D remains unclear. CDR3 length equals 12 residues. The germline gives CDR1 KGHDR, CDR2 SFDVKD. The ends were cut back, 12 bases at V and 10 bases at J, with 15 bases in the middle. CDR3 in DNA: TGTGCCCCTATCCGTTTGTACTCACCCCTCCACTTT. It codes for CAPIRLYSPLHF.

V gene TRBV7-6 combines with J gene TRBJ2-5, with 11 positions matching TRBD1. The V gene end was trimmed by 5 bases and the J gene end by 4 bases; junction bases not matched to a gene: 6. CDR1 is SGHVS, CDR2 FNYEAQ, per germline. This CDR3 contains 15 residues. The CDR3 DNA sequence: TGTGCCAGCAGCCCCCGGACAGGGGGCGTAGAGACCCAGTACTTC. Translated: CASSPRTGGVETQYF. The full variable domain, with the rest looked up from reference TRBV7-6 and TRBJ2-5, is GAGVSQSPRYKVTKRGQDVALRCDPISGHVSLYWYRQALGQGPEFLTYFNYEAQQDKSGLPNDRFSAERPEGSISTLTIQRTEQRDSAMYRCASSPRTGGVETQYFGPGTRLLVL.

The J gene is TRBJ1-1, the V gene TRBV10-3; the D is unclear. Germline loops: CDR1 ENHRY, CDR2 SYGVKD. The CDR3 covers 16 residues. V shed 0 bases and J shed 1 base, with 12 bases lying between them. CDR3 region: CAISESRTGSNTEAFF. DNA for the CDR3: TGTGCCATCAGTGAGTCGCGGACGGGATCGAACACTGAAGCTTTCTTT.

This clonotype turned up a few times. The chain has TRBV6-1 and TRBJ1-1, with 9 bases that match TRBD1. J was trimmed by 5 bases and V by 7 bases; bases with no gene match: 8. CDR3 length equals 14 residues. In germline, CDR1 is MNHNS, CDR2 SASEGT. DNA for the CDR3: TGTGCCAGCAATTTTCCGGGACAGGGAACTGAAGCTTTCTTT. Its protein is CASNFPGQGTEAFF.

This clonotype was counted only a few times. The DNA for the CDR3 is TGCAGCGTTTGTGTCCCAGGGCAAAATTCACCCCTCCACTTT. This gives the protein CSVCVPGQNSPLHF. The chain recombines TRBV29-1 with TRBJ1-6, with D possibly matching TRBD1 (5 bases). Germline V gene lookup returns CDR1 SQVTM and CDR2 ANQGSEA. The CDR3 extends over 14 amino acids. The V end was cut by 5 bases, the J end by 7 bases, with 15 bases between.

V and J are TRBV30 and TRBJ1-1; 7 bases map to TRBD1. CDR3 size: 13 residues. Trimming took 7 bases from V and 5 from J; bases not matched to a gene: 10. The V gene's germline CDR1 is GTSNPN and CDR2 SVGIG (reference sequence). The CDR3 is CAFQWGRGTEAFF. The CDR3 DNA sequence: TGTGCCTTTCAGTGGGGCAGGGGGACTGAAGCTTTCTTT.

This chain connects TRBV5-4 to TRBJ2-7; D may be TRBD2 (5 bases). Germline V lookup: CDR1 SGHNT, CDR2 YYREEE (reference sequence). This CDR3 spans 13 amino acids. Trimming took off 4 bases at V and 7 bases at J, with 15 bases between the two ends. The CDR3, as DNA: TGTGCCAGCAGCCGGACTGGGGTGGGGGAGCAGTACTTC. Residues: CASSRTGVGEQYF.

This clonotype was seen only once. The rearrangement joins TRBV5-8 to TRBJ2-3; the D is unclear. This CDR3 is built from 15 residues. The germline CDR1 and CDR2 sequences are SGHTS and YDEGEE. The V end was cut by 9 bases, the J end by 0 bases, with 17 bases between. CDR3 amino acids: CATARRLRSTDTQYF. CDR3 in DNA: TGTGCCACCGCCCGGCGTCTACGGAGCACAGATACGCAGTATTTT.

This chain links TRBV7-2 with TRBJ2-3; TRBD2 is a possible D gene (7 bases). Germline values: CDR1 SGHTA, CDR2 FQGNSA. V was trimmed by 10 bases and J by 3 bases, leaving 17 bases between them. The CDR3 runs to 14 residues. CDR3 DNA sequence: TGTGCCAATGAGGGGGGGGGTAGAACAGATACGCAGTATTTT. Residues: CANEGGGRTDTQYF.

This clonotype has only a few counts. This chain connects TRBV15 to TRBJ1-5; D is unresolved. CDR3 length: 12 amino acids. Germline CDR1 LNHNV, CDR2 YYDKDF (reference sequence). V was shortened by 3 bases and J by 5 bases, with 5 bases between the two germline ends. CDR3 nucleotide sequence: TGTGCCACCAGCAGTAGGGATCAGCCCCAGCATTTT. This gives the protein CATSSRDQPQHF.

The chain employs TRBV2 and TRBJ2-7, with D perhaps TRBD2 (5 bases). The CDR3 extends over 12 amino acids. In germline, CDR1 is SNHLY, CDR2 FYNNEI. With 7 bases removed from V and 0 bases from J, the gap between germline ends came to 7 bases. The CDR3 is CASNRGSYEQYF. The CDR3 DNA sequence: TGTGCCAGCAACCGGGGCTCCTACGAGCAGTACTTC.

This chain joins TRBV6-1 and TRBJ2-7; TRBD2 matches 7 bases. V shed 7 bases and J 7 bases; nucleotides not matched to a gene: 22. Germline V gene sequence: CDR1 MNHNS, CDR2 SASEGT. The CDR3 consists of 17 residues. This chain's CDR3 is CASTMGGRTRSSGEQYF. In nucleotides, the CDR3 is TGTGCCAGCACCATGGGTGGGAGGACTAGATCGTCGGGGGAGCAGTACTTC.

The CDR3 DNA reads as TGCAGTGCTACTATGTATTCGCCGGGACAGACGAGCTCCTACAATGAGCAGTTCTTC. This sequence encodes CSATMYSPGQTSSYNEQFF. V is TRBV20-1 and J is TRBJ2-1, with 7 bases lining up with TRBD1. The CDR3 covers 19 residues. CDR1 and CDR2 (germline): DFQATT, SNEGSKA (reference sequence). The V gene end was trimmed by 4 bases and the J gene end by 0 bases; junction bases not matched to a gene: 18.

The gene calls are TRBV7-8 and TRBJ1-1; D is possibly TRBD1 (5 bases). Trimming cost V 7 bases and J 0 bases, with 15 bases left between them. The germline CDR1 and CDR2 sequences are SGHVS and FQNEAQ. The CDR3 is 15 residues long. CDR3 amino acids: CASTQGRVMNTEAFF. The CDR3 DNA reads TGTGCCAGCACCCAGGGAAGGGTGATGAACACTGAAGCTTTCTTT.

The chain couples TRBV11-3 to TRBJ2-5; TRBD2 is a possible D gene (6 bases). Trimming pared 5 bases from V and 3 bases from J, leaving 10 bases between. Germline assignment: CDR1 SGHNT and CDR2 YENEEA. This CDR3 has 13 amino acids. DNA of the CDR3: TGTGCCAGCAGCGTTAGCGGAAAAGAGACCCAGTACTTC. Translating it yields CASSVSGKETQYF.

The CDR3 DNA sequence: TGTGCCAGTAGTATGGCAGGGGGAAACAATCAGCCCCAGCATTTT. This sequence encodes CASSMAGGNNQPQHF. The chain is built from TRBV19 and TRBJ1-5, with 7 bases that match TRBD1. The CDR3 has 15 residues. V gave up 3 bases and J gave up 3 bases; unmatched junction bases: 5. Germline-derived CDR1 and CDR2 are LNHDA and SQIVND (reference sequence).

By proportion, this clonotype is medium-sized. The rearrangement joins TRBV6-1 to TRBJ2-1, with 8 nucleotides matching TRBD2. Germline CDR1 reads MNHNS; CDR2 reads SASEGT. V was clipped by 8 bases and J by 9 bases; unmatched bases: 9. The CDR3 is made up of 13 amino acids. The CDR3 sequence: CASGSGGTGEQFF. The CDR3, as DNA: TGTGCCAGCGGCAGCGGGGGTACGGGTGAGCAGTTCTTC.

The rearrangement links TRBV7-9 to TRBJ1-4; 7 nucleotides agree with TRBD1. After removal of 5 bases from V and 8 bases from J, the junction contained 17 bases not matched to a gene. CDR3 length: 17 amino acids. Germline assignment: CDR1 SEHNR and CDR2 FQNEAQ (reference sequence). CDR3 DNA: TGTGCCAGCAGCCAAACCCGTGACAGGGAGGCGGGGGAAAAACTGTTTTTT. This translates into CASSQTRDREAGEKLFF.

This clonotype appeared a few times. This chain links TRBV7-9 with TRBJ1-2, with 7 nucleotides matching TRBD1. The ends lost 0 bases at V and 3 bases at J; junction bases unmatched: 1. Germline V gives CDR1 SEHNR, CDR2 FQNEAQ (reference sequence). This CDR3 is built from 14 residues. The CDR3 nucleotides are TGTGCCAGCAGCTTAGCCGGGACAGACTATGGCTACACCTTC. Translating it yields CASSLAGTDYGYTF.